These 25 T cell receptor beta chains were sequenced from one sample in a study of siplizumab effects on memory and regulatory T cells. The method was immunoSEQ multiplex PCR; TCRdb's version includes in-frame clones alone and lacks a portion of them. The profile shows 100,000 to 120,000 clones, 92% of them singletons. Sequencing was carried out using CD4+ T cells sorted from blood. The source is a human donor in good health.

The chain couples TRBV29-1 to TRBJ2-7, with a tentative D call TRBD1 (6 bases). From germline, CDR1 is SQVTM and CDR2 ANQGSEA. Trimming left V 7 bases short and J 11 bases short, with 18 bases between. The CDR3 contains 11 residues. CDR3 nucleotide sequence: TGCAGCGCCCGAGAACAGGGAAGTGAGTACTTC. Translated: CSAREQGSEYF.

The chain is built from TRBV19 and TRBJ1-1; no clear D. V was cut by 5 bases and J by 5 bases, with 15 bases left in between. There are 14 residues in the CDR3. Germline values: CDR1 LNHDA, CDR2 SQIVND (reference sequence). CDR3: CASSPFGVRTEAFF. As DNA, the CDR3 is TGTGCCAGTAGTCCCTTTGGGGTCAGGACTGAAGCTTTCTTT.

The genes are TRBV12-5 and TRBJ2-5; the D is unclear. The V end was cut by 5 bases, the J end by 4 bases, with 11 bases between. The CDR3 runs to 13 residues. Germline values: CDR1 LGHNT, CDR2 FRNRAP. CDR3 amino acids: CASGTLRSETQYF. Here the CDR3 DNA reads TGTGCTAGTGGTACCCTGCGATCAGAGACCCAGTACTTC.

The V and J genes are TRBV5-4 and TRBJ1-4; tentative D call: TRBD1 (5 bases). The ends were cut back, 0 bases at V and 4 bases at J, with 7 bases in the middle. In germline, CDR1 is SGHNT, CDR2 YYREEE (reference sequence). The CDR3 contains 14 residues. Here the CDR3 DNA reads TGTGCCAGCAGCTTGGTTGGGGGTAATGAAAAACTGTTTTTT. This encodes CASSLVGGNEKLFF.

This chain connects TRBV7-9 to TRBJ2-7; 7 bases are a match to TRBD1. V lost 2 bases and J lost 3; bases outside the gene matches: 7. The CDR3 consists of 15 residues. CDR1 is SEHNR, CDR2 FQNEAQ, per germline (reference sequence). CDR3 DNA sequence: TGTGCCAGCAGCTTACAATCAGGGGGAGTCTACGAGCAGTACTTC. As protein: CASSLQSGGVYEQYF.

This chain joins TRBV7-2 and TRBJ2-1; 7 bases map to TRBD2. CDR3 length: 13 amino acids. CDR1 is SGHTA, CDR2 FQGNSA, per germline. After removal of 2 bases from V and 6 bases from J, the junction contained 1 base not matched to a gene. Here the CDR3 reads CASSLTGGNEQFF. CDR3 nucleotides: TGTGCCAGCAGCTTAACGGGGGGCAATGAGCAGTTCTTC.

This chain joins TRBV6-1 and TRBJ2-7; possible D gene TRBD2, 6 bases. Germline-derived CDR1 and CDR2 are MNHNS and SASEGT. Trimming took off 4 bases at V and 2 bases at J, with 21 bases between the two ends. The CDR3 length is 17 residues. CDR3 bases: TGTGCCAGCAGTGTAGTTGGACCAGCGGGCTCTGCCTACGAGCAGTACTTC. Its protein product is CASSVVGPAGSAYEQYF.

The chain links TRBV9 to TRBJ2-1; TRBD2 is a possible D gene (5 bases). The CDR3 covers 15 residues. The V gene's germline CDR1 is SGDLS and CDR2 YYNGEE. V lost 4 bases to trimming and J lost 4 bases, with 15 bases between them. The CDR3 DNA reads TGTGCCAGCAGCCCCGTGCTAGCATCTTACAATGAGCAGTTCTTC. Its translation is CASSPVLASYNEQFF. Using reference TRBV9 and TRBJ2-1 for the parts outside the CDR3, the full variable domain is DSGVTQTPKHLITATGQRVTLRCSPRSGDLSVYWYQQSLDQGLQFLIQYYNGEERAKGNILERFSAQQFPDLHSELNLSSLELGDSALYFCASSPVLASYNEQFFGPGTRLTVL.

The rearrangement joins TRBV2 to TRBJ1-5; no clear D. The length of the CDR3 is 14 residues. The germline gives CDR1 SNHLY, CDR2 FYNNEI. Trimming stripped 4 bases from V and 4 bases from J, with 11 bases between. The CDR3 DNA is TGTGCCAGCAGTGCGGAGGCTTCTAATCAGCCCCAGCATTTT. Amino acids: CASSAEASNQPQHF. The variable domain in full, with the rest retrieved from reference TRBV2 and TRBJ1-5, is EPEVTQTPSHQVTQMGQEVILRCVPISNHLYFYWYRQILGQKVEFLVSFYNNEISEKSEIFDDQFSVERPDGSNFTLKIRSTKLEDSAMYFCASSAEASNQPQHFGDGTRLSIL.

This sequence joins TRBV5-4 and TRBJ2-7, with 10 bases lining up with TRBD2. Germline lookup yields CDR1 SGHNT and CDR2 YYREEE (reference sequence). J gave up 5 bases and V 2 bases, and 13 bases lay outside the gene matches. The CDR3 consists of 17 residues. In nucleotides, the CDR3 is TGTGCCAGCAGCTTAGTCTTAACTAGCGGGATCCCTAACGAGCAGTACTTC. This translates into CASSLVLTSGIPNEQYF.

V and J are TRBV5-1 and TRBJ1-1; 7 nucleotides line up with TRBD1. V lost 6 bases and J lost 1; bases outside the gene matches: 6. Germline CDR1 reads SGHRS; CDR2 reads YFSETQ. CDR3 length equals 14 residues. This chain's CDR3 is CASKTGTANTEAFF. CDR3 nucleotides: TGCGCCAGCAAAACCGGGACAGCGAACACTGAAGCTTTCTTT. The variable domain in full, completed from reference TRBV5-1 and TRBJ1-1, reads KAGVTQTPRYLIKTRGQQVTLSCSPISGHRSVSWYQQTPGQGLQFLFEYFSETQRNKGNFPGRFSGRQFSNSRSEMNVSTLELGDSALYLCASKTGTANTEAFFGQGTRLTVV.

The V gene is TRBV9, the J gene TRBJ2-1; 13 bases fit TRBD2. Losses at the gene ends were 4 bases for V and 0 bases for J; bases not matched to a gene: 13. The CDR3 is made up of 20 amino acids. From germline, CDR1 is SGDLS and CDR2 YYNGEE. The DNA of the CDR3 is TGTGCCAGCAGCCCGGGACTAGCGGGAAGTTTTCTAAACTCCTACAATGAGCAGTTCTTC. Amino acid sequence: CASSPGLAGSFLNSYNEQFF.

The chain joins TRBV28 to TRBJ1-1, with D perhaps matching TRBD1 (6 bases). V was clipped by 8 bases and J by 3 bases, with 10 bases between them. The CDR3 covers 12 residues. In germline, CDR1 is MDHEN, CDR2 SYDVKM. The CDR3 DNA follows: TGTGCCAGCCAGGGGCTAGACACTGAAGCTTTCTTT. It codes for CASQGLDTEAFF.

The chain has TRBV10-3 and TRBJ2-7, with 8 bases matching TRBD1. CDR1 is ENHRY, CDR2 SYGVKD, per germline. V gave up 10 bases and J gave up 4 bases; unmatched junction bases: 9. The CDR3 is 13 amino acids. CDR3 sequence: CATQPGGEYEQYF. The CDR3 bases are TGTGCCACCCAACCAGGGGGCGAGTACGAGCAGTACTTC.

The chain joins TRBV30 to TRBJ1-6, with 10 positions matching TRBD1. V gave up 0 bases and J gave up 8 bases; unmatched junction bases: 4. Per the germline V gene, CDR1 is GTSNPN and CDR2 is SVGIG (reference sequence). The CDR3 length is 15 residues. The CDR3 nucleotides read TGTGCCTGGAGTGTTGGGGACAGGGGTTATTCACCCCTCCACTTT. Protein product: CAWSVGDRGYSPLHF.

The genes are TRBV19 and TRBJ2-7, with D unresolved. V lost 6 bases and J 3 bases, leaving 21 bases between the germline ends. CDR1 is LNHDA and CDR2 is SQIVND in the germline V gene (reference sequence). There are 16 residues in the CDR3. CDR3 sequence reads: CASSPVVGRGGYEQYF. The DNA of the CDR3 is TGTGCCAGTAGCCCCGTCGTTGGACGAGGCGGCTACGAGCAGTACTTC.

The J gene is TRBJ2-2, the V gene TRBV2; no clear D gene. Looked up from germline, CDR1 is SNHLY and CDR2 is FYNNEI. V gave up 6 bases and J gave up 1 base, with 9 bases separating them. The CDR3 is 14 amino acids. CDR3 amino acids: CASRVLLNTGELFF. The CDR3 DNA reads as TGTGCCAGCAGGGTCTTGTTGAACACCGGGGAGCTGTTTTTT.

The chain has TRBV6-5 and TRBJ1-1, with 7 bases lining up with TRBD1. This CDR3 contains 14 residues. V lost 6 bases, J lost 3 bases, and 7 bases stayed unmatched. Per the germline V gene, CDR1 is MNHEY and CDR2 is SVGAGI. The CDR3 DNA follows: TGTGCCAGCAGGGGGGGGGACAGTGACACTGAAGCTTTCTTT. Translated: CASRGGDSDTEAFF.

The chain joins TRBV5-1 to TRBJ1-4, with 10 bases fitting TRBD1. The ends lost 4 bases at V and 3 bases at J; junction bases unmatched: 6. Germline V gene sequence: CDR1 SGHRS, CDR2 YFSETQ. This CDR3 contains 16 residues. The CDR3 protein is CASSVRDRGANEKLFF. The CDR3 DNA follows: TGCGCCAGCAGCGTCCGGGACAGGGGTGCTAATGAAAAACTGTTTTTT.

The chain links TRBV20-1 to TRBJ2-1, with TRBD2 matching over 9 bases. Germline loops: CDR1 DFQATT, CDR2 SNEGSKA (reference sequence). Trimming at V came to 5 bases and at J to 9 bases, leaving 2 bases not matched to a gene. This CDR3 region has 11 residues. CDR3 loop: CSAETSGEQFF. The CDR3 DNA reads as TGCAGTGCTGAGACTAGCGGTGAGCAGTTCTTC.

CDR3 sequence: CSVADRTGHMNTEAFF. CDR3 DNA: TGCAGCGTTGCCGATCGGACAGGGCATATGAACACTGAAGCTTTCTTT. This sequence joins TRBV29-1 and TRBJ1-1; TRBD1 aligns across 8 bases. The CDR3 covers 16 residues. Unmatched junction bases numbered 10, after V lost 4 bases and J lost 0 bases. CDR1 and CDR2 from the germline V gene are SQVTM and ANQGSEA.

This chain links TRBV5-1 with TRBJ2-5; 11 bases are shared with TRBD1. CDR3 length equals 14 residues. Germline CDR1 reads SGHRS; CDR2 reads YFSETQ. The V gene end was trimmed by 4 bases and the J gene end by 5 bases; junction bases not matched to a gene: 4. The CDR3 nucleotides read TGCGCCAGCAGCCAGGACAGGGGGCGGGAGACCCAGTACTTC. Protein sequence: CASSQDRGRETQYF.

The chain employs TRBV6-6 and TRBJ2-1; 11 bases match TRBD2. V shed 5 bases, J shed 10 bases, and the junction held 4 bases outside the gene matches. In germline, CDR1 is MNHNY, CDR2 SVGAGI (reference sequence). The CDR3 is 13 residues long. The CDR3 bases are TGTGCCAGCAGTACTGGGACTAGCGGAGAGCAGTTCTTC. Translation gives CASSTGTSGEQFF.

The chain combines TRBV5-4 with TRBJ1-2; the D gene is possibly TRBD1 (6 bases). Germline V gene lookup returns CDR1 SGHNT and CDR2 YYREEE (reference sequence). This CDR3 comprises 13 residues. Trimming stripped 5 bases from V and 13 bases from J, with 21 bases between. In DNA, the CDR3 is TGTGCCAGCAGTTTCCGGGACAAGGCCCATCGCACCTTC. It yields the protein CASSFRDKAHRTF.

The gene calls are TRBV5-1 and TRBJ2-7, with D maybe TRBD2 (5 bases). V was pared by 7 bases and J by 1 base, with 12 bases between. The CDR3 contains 13 residues. Per the germline V gene, CDR1 is SGHRS and CDR2 is YFSETQ. In DNA, the CDR3 is TGCGCCAGCTCCCGGGGAAAGTCCTACGAGCAGTACTTC. Translating gives CASSRGKSYEQYF.